This entry lists 8 T cell receptor beta chains sequenced from one sample in a study of CD4 T cells in relation to SARS-CoV-2 and coronaviruses. The unexposed donors gave CD4+ T cells in about 2010-2018, prior to COVID-19. The cells were cultured for under twelve days before CD4+ T cells were isolated. Their recognized antigens are unknown. Produced via immunoSEQ multiplex PCR; TCRdb's table is partial and in-frame only. The data contain 9,000 to 13,000 clones, over 70% of them singletons. Input material: CD4+ T cells from PBMCs, cultured in vitro. Receptors originate from a human donor in good health.

V gene TRBV6-5 combines with J gene TRBJ1-5; D ambiguous. CDR1 is MNHEY, CDR2 SVGAGI, per germline. Trimming cost V 8 bases and J 6 bases, with 20 bases left between them. The CDR3 loop spans 15 amino acids. The CDR3 DNA reads TGTGCCAGCTCAACCACGACACCGGCACGTCAGCCCCAGCATTTT. It encodes CASSTTTPARQPQHF.

The table lists this clone with a few counts. J is TRBJ2-2 and V is TRBV7-8, with D unclear. The CDR3 totals 14 residues. V shed 7 bases and J shed 2 bases, with 11 bases lying between them. Per the germline V gene, CDR1 is SGHVS and CDR2 is FQNEAQ. In DNA, the CDR3 is TGTGCCAGCACCTACAATTTTAACACCGGGGAGCTGTTTTTT. Protein product: CASTYNFNTGELFF.

CDR3 nucleotides: TGCGCCAGCAGCCAAGGGTCATGGTTGAGAACGGCTTCTAACTATGGCTACACCTTC. It encodes CASSQGSWLRTASNYGYTF. V usage is TRBV4-1 and J usage is TRBJ1-2; D gene unclear. Germline values: CDR1 MGHRA, CDR2 YSYEKL. The CDR3 has 19 residues. Trimming shortened V by 1 base and J by 0 bases, and 21 bases separated the two germline ends.

DNA for the CDR3: TGTGCCACCGCAGGGGGCCGGAACGAGCAGTACTTC. It is translated as CATAGGRNEQYF. This chain connects TRBV6-5 to TRBJ2-7; the match to TRBD1 covers 8 bases. Germline V gene lookup returns CDR1 MNHEY and CDR2 SVGAGI. Trimming took 10 bases from V and 5 from J; bases not matched to a gene: 7. CDR3 size: 12 residues.

This clone has just a few counts. The chain joins TRBV6-5 to TRBJ1-2; perhaps TRBD1 as D (6 bases). CDR1 and CDR2 (germline): MNHEY, SVGAGI. Trimming stripped 6 bases from V and 5 bases from J, with 7 bases between. The CDR3 spans 11 residues. CDR3 nucleotide sequence: TGTGCCAGCAGACAGGGATATGGCTACACCTTC. This gives the protein CASRQGYGYTF.

The CDR3 region is CAISESTGGTGKNIQYF. DNA of the CDR3: TGTGCCATCAGTGAGTCTACAGGGGGCACGGGCAAAAACATTCAGTACTTC. The chain links TRBV10-3 to TRBJ2-4; 9 nucleotides line up with TRBD1. Germline loops: CDR1 ENHRY, CDR2 SYGVKD. The V segment lost 0 bases and the J segment 3 bases; nucleotides outside the gene matches: 6. CDR3 length: 17 residues.

In its sample, this clone was seen once. The rearrangement uses TRBV7-2 and TRBJ2-1; the match to TRBD1 covers 7 bases. The germline V gene has CDR1 SGHTA and CDR2 FQGNSA. This CDR3 spans 15 amino acids. The trim removed 3 bases at V and 6 bases at J, leaving 8 bases unmatched. CDR3 DNA: TGTGCCAGCAGCTTGAGTCAGGGGGTGCGCAATGAGCAGTTCTTC. This gives the protein CASSLSQGVRNEQFF.

This chain uses TRBV4-2 with TRBJ2-5; unclear D gene. CDR1 LGHNA and CDR2 YNFKEQ come from the germline V gene. The CDR3 extends over 16 amino acids. Trimming left V 7 bases short and J 2 bases short, with 20 bases between. CDR3 in DNA: TGTGCCAGCACCAAAGAGTCGGGTCTACCTCAAGAGACCCAGTACTTC. Translated, it gives CASTKESGLPQETQYF.